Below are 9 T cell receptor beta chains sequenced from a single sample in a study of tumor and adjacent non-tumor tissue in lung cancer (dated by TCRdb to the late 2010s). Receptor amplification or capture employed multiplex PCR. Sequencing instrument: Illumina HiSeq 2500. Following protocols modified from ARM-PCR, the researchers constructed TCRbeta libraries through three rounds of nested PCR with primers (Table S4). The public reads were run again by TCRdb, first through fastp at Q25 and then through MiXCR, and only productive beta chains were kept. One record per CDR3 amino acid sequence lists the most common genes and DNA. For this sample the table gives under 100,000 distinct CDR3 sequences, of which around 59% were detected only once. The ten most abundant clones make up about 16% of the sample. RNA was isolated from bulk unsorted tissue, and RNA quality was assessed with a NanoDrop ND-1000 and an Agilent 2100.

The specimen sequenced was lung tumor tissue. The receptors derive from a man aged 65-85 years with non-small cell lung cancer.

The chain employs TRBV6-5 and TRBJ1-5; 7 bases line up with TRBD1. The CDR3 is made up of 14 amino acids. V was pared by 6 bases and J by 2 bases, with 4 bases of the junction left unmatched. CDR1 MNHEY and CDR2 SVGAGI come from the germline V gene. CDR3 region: CASSDTGGNQPQHF. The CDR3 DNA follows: TGTGCCAGCAGCGACACAGGGGGCAATCAGCCCCAGCATTTT.

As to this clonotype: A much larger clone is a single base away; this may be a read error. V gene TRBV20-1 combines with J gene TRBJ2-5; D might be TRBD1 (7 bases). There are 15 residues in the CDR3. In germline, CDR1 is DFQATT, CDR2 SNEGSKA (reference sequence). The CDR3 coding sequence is TGCAGTGCTAGAGCCGGCGGAGGGGGCCAAGGGACCCAGTACTTC. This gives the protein CSARAGGGGQGTQYF.

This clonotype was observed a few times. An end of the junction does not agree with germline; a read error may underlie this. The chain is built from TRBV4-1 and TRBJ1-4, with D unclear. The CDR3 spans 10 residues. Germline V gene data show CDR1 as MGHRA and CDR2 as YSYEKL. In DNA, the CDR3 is TGCGCCAGCAGCGTAGGGAAACTGGTTTTT. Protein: CASSVGKLVF.

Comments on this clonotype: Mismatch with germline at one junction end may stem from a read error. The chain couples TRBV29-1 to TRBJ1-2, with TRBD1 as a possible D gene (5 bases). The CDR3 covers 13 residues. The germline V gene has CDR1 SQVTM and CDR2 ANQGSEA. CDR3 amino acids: CSVTKAGNYGYAF. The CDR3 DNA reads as TGCAGCGTTACGAAGGCAGGGAACTATGGCTACGCCTTC. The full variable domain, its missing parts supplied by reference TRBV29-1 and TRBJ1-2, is SAVISQKPSRDICQRGTSLTIQCQVDSQVTMMFWYRQQPGQSLTLIATANQGSEATYESGFVIDKFPISRPNLTFSTLTVSNMSPEDSSIYLCSVTKAGNYGYAFGSGTRLTVV.

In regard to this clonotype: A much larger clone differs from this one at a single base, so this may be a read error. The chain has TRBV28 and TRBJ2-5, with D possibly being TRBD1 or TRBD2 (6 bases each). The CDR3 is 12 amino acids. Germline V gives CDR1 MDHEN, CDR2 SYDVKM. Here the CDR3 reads CAGSWGRGPQYF. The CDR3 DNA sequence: TGTGCCGGCAGTTGGGGTCGGGGGCCCCAGTACTTC.

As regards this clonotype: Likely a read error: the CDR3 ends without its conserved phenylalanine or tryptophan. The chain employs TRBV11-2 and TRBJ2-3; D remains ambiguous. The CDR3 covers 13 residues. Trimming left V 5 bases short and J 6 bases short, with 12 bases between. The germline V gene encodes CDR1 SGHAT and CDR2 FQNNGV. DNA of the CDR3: TGTGCCAGCAGCACAAGCACGCGTGATACGCAGTATCTT. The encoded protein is CASSTSTRDTQYL.

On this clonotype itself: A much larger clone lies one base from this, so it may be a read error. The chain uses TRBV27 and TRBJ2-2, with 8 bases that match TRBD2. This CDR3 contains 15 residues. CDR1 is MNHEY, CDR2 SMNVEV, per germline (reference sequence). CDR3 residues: CASSWVGRDTWELFF. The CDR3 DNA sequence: TGTGCCAGCAGTTGGGTCGGGAGGGACACCTGGGAGCTGTTTTTT.

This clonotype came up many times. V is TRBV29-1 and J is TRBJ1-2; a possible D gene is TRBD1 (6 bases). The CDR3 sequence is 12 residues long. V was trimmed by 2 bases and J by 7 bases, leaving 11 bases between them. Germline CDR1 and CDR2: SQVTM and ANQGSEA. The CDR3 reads CSVETGIGGYTF. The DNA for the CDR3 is TGCAGCGTTGAAACAGGGATAGGTGGCTACACCTTC.

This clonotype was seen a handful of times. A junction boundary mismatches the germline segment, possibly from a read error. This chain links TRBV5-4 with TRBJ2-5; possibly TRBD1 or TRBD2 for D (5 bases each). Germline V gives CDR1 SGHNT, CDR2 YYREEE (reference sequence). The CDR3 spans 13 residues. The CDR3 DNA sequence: TGTGTCAGCAAAGAGGGGTCCCAAGAGACCCAGTACTTC. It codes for CVSKEGSQETQYF.